This TCR beta chain was found in a study of Graves' ophthalmopathy and Graves' hyperthyroidism. On the study more broadly: Before any treatment, peripheral blood was taken at the initial diagnosis.

As to this clonotype: What it recognizes is unknown.

Moderate-to-severe activity, CAS ≥3, NOSPECS ≥4 and a duration under 3 months were seen in donors with ophthalmopathy. Clinical symptoms, serum thyroxine, TRAb, thyroid ultrasound and orbital computed tomography were relied on for diagnosis. Scientists amplified the TCR beta CDR3 regions from RNA transcripts. An initial RT-PCR round employing HTBI primers preceded a second-round multiplex PCR. TCRdb recomputed calls from the multiplex PCR reads with MiXCR, one row per CDR3 protein. Altogether over 200,000 distinct CDR3 sequences are present, 25% to 30% being singletons, with the ten largest covering 9.1%. Study results and limitations: Blood samples also showed most expanded thyroid clonotypes exceeding 0.001 frequency.

This receptor was identified in a man aged 45-60 years with Graves' ophthalmopathy. The sequenced sample was peripheral blood.

Written as DNA, the CDR3 is TGCGCCAGCAGCTTGAACAGGGGGCTGGGGGCCAACGTCCTGACTTTC. This codes for CASSLNRGLGANVLTF. The J gene is TRBJ2-6, the V gene TRBV5-1; the match to TRBD1 covers 9 bases. This CDR3 region has 16 residues. CDR1 and CDR2 (germline): SGHRS, YFSETQ. The ends lost 1 base at V and 4 bases at J; junction bases unmatched: 3.